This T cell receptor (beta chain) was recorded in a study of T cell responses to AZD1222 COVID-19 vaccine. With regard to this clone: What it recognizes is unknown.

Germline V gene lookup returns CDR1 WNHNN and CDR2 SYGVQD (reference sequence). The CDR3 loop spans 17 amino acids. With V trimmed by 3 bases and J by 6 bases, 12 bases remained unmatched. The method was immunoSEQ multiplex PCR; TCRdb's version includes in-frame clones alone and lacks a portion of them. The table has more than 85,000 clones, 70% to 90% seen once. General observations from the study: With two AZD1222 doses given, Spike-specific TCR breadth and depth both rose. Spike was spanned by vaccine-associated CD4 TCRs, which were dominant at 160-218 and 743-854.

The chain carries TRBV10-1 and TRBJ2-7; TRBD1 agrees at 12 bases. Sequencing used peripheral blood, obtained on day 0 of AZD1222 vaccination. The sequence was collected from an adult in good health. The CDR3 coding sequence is TGCGCCAGCAGTGACGGGACCGGGACAGGGGGCGCGGGCGAGCAGTACTTC. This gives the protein CASSDGTGTGGAGEQYF.